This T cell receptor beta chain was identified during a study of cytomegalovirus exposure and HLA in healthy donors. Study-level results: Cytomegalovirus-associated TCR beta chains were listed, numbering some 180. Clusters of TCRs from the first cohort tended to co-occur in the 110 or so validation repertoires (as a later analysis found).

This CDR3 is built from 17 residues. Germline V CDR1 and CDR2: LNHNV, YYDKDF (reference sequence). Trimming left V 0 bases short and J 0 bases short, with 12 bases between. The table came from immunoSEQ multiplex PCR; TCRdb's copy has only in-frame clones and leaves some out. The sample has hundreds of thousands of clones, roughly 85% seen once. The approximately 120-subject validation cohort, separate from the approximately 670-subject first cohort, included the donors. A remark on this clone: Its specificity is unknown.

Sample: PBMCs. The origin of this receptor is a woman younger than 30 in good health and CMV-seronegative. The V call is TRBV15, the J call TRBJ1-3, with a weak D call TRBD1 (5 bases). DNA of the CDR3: TGTGCCACCAGCAGAGATAAGGGACGGAGCTCTGGAAACACCATATATTTT. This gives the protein CATSRDKGRSSGNTIYF.